This T cell receptor beta chain came from a study of Ad26.COV2.S vaccination and SARS-CoV-2 variants. In the study overall: Into the muscle, Ad26.COV2.S was dosed once or twice, 56 days apart.

Stated treatment: roughly 18 received Ad26.COV2.S at low or high dose, single or two shots; roughly five received placebo; per-sample allocation not given. Repertoires come from day 63 after the first vaccine or placebo injection. Produced via immunoSEQ multiplex PCR; TCRdb's table is partial and in-frame only. The table has roughly 500,000 clones, 89% seen once. Specimen: peripheral blood, collected in a trial of Ad26.COV2.S vaccine versus placebo. The receptor was derived from a person between 18 and 60 years old who received the Ad26.COV2.S COVID-19 vaccine or a placebo.

The CDR3 spells CASLAGTYNEQFF. The CDR3 nucleotides are TGTGCCAGTCTAGCGGGAACCTACAATGAGCAGTTCTTC. This chain uses TRBV11-2 with TRBJ2-1; 9 bases are shared with TRBD2. The CDR3 totals 13 residues. Per germline, CDR1 SGHAT and CDR2 FQNNGV. J was trimmed by 2 bases and V by 9 bases; bases with no gene match: 2.